This T cell receptor (beta chain) was documented in a study of cytomegalovirus exposure and HLA in healthy donors. Overall study context: The same platform was used for the 110 or so validation repertoires as for the 666 first-cohort repertoires, as reported in a later analysis.

Study conclusions and caveats: The finding came from a later analysis; first-cohort TCR clusters tended to co-occur in the 90 to 150 validation repertoires. A list of roughly 180 TCR beta chains associated with cytomegalovirus was given. A few chains tied to CMV proved CMV antigen-specific in vitro.

Trimming left V 3 bases short and J 3 bases short, with 11 bases between. Germline loops: CDR1 SEHNR, CDR2 FQNEAQ (reference sequence). This CDR3 has 14 amino acids. Notes on this clone: Its cognate antigen is unknown.

Repertoires were generated with immunoSEQ multiplex PCR, while TCRdb's copy carries only in-frame clones and drops some. The table has about 360,000 clones, approximately 90% seen once. The chain combines TRBV7-9 with TRBJ2-5; D uncertain. Source material: PBMCs. The TCR originated in a woman aged 18 to 35 in good health and CMV-seronegative. In nucleotides, the CDR3 is TGTGCCAGCAGCTTCCTGAGGCCGGAAGAGACCCAGTACTTC. It encodes CASSFLRPEETQYF.